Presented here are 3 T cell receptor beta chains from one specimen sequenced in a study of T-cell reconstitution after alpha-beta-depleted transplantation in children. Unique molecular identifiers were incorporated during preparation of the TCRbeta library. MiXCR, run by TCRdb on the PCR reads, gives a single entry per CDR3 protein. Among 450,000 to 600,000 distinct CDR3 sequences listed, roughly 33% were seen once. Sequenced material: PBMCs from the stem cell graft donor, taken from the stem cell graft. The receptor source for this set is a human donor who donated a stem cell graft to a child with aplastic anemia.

CDR3 residues: CASSLADPAYEQYV. In DNA, the CDR3 is TGCGCCAGCAGCTTGGCCGACCCCGCCTACGAGCAGTACGTC. The genes are TRBV5-1 and TRBJ2-7; D is ambiguous. CDR1 and CDR2 (germline): SGHRS, YFSETQ. V lost 0 bases, J lost 2 bases, and 9 bases lay in between. This CDR3 spans 14 amino acids.

The CDR3 DNA reads TGTGCCAGCAGCGTAGAACTAGCGGTCTGGGATGAGCAGTTCTTC. Residues: CASSVELAVWDEQFF. The chain recombines TRBV9 with TRBJ2-1; TRBD2 agrees at 8 bases. The CDR3 runs to 15 residues. CDR1 SGDLS and CDR2 YYNGEE come from the germline V gene. The ends lost 0 bases at V and 8 bases at J; junction bases unmatched: 7. The full variable domain, completed using reference TRBV9 and TRBJ2-1, is DSGVTQTPKHLITATGQRVTLRCSPRSGDLSVYWYQQSLDQGLQFLIQYYNGEERAKGNILERFSAQQFPDLHSELNLSSLELGDSALYFCASSVELAVWDEQFFGPGTRLTVL.

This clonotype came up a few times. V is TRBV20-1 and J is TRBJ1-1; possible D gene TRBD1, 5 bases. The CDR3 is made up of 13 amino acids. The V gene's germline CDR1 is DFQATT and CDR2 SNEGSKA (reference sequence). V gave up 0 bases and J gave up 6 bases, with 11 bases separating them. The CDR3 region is CSARDAGRPEAFF. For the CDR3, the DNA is TGCAGTGCTAGAGATGCAGGGAGGCCTGAAGCTTTCTTT.